A selection of T cell receptor beta chains follows, all from one sample in a study of blood T cell repertoires in COVID-19. Measured with immunoSEQ multiplex PCR; TCRdb has only the in-frame clones, and not every one. The sample has about 320,000 clones, roughly 89% seen once; the top ten hold about 9.8%. Material for sequencing was PBMCs or T cells enriched from blood (not recorded which). The receptors were sampled from a woman between 18 and 30 years old who had recovered from COVID-19. Each CDR3 is given with its conserved first and last residue. Each record gives: D gene, clone size, J gene, V gene, CDR3 protein, CDR3 DNA. The D gene is left open where the match is weak. Size tells how often a clone was seen (once, few, many) or the class of an expanded clone, and some rows leave it out.

>.|.|TRBJ2-2|TRBV4-1
CASSPGGKNTGELFF
TGCGCCAGCAGCCCGGGGGGCAAAAACACCGGGGAGCTGTTTTTT
>.|.|TRBJ2-3|TRBV15
CATSRDHVAGLLGSTQYF
TGTGCCACCAGCAGAGACCACGTGGCGGGGTTGTTGGGCTCTACGCAGTATTTT
>.|.|TRBJ1-1|TRBV3-1/TRBV3-2
CASSQASSGNTEAFF
TGTGCCAGCAGCCAAGCTTCGTCCGGGAACACTGAAGCTTTCTTT
>TRBD2|.|TRBJ2-7|TRBV4-3
CASSLGTSGYEQYF
TGCGCCAGCAGCCTGGGGACTAGCGGCTACGAGCAGTACTTC
>TRBD1|.|TRBJ1-2|TRBV19
CATLGQAPDYGYTF
TGTGCCACCCTGGGACAGGCCCCTGACTATGGCTACACCTTC
>.|.|TRBJ1-6|TRBV2
CASSDLPGWNREKNSPLHF
TGTGCCAGCAGTGATTTGCCGGGGTGGAACCGGGAAAAGAATTCACCCCTCCACTTT
>.|.|TRBJ2-3|TRBV28
CASSFRQASTDTQYF
TGTGCCAGCAGTTTTCGACAGGCTAGCACAGATACGCAGTATTTT
>TRBD1|few|TRBJ1-1|TRBV6-2/TRBV6-3
CASSSTSQGTAFF
TGTGCCAGCAGTTCGACCTCACAGGGGACAGCTTTCTTT
>TRBD2|few|TRBJ2-2|TRBV7-3
CASSLYLAGGPGIDTGELFF
TGTGCCAGCAGCTTATATCTAGCGGGAGGGCCTGGGATTGACACCGGGGAGCTGTTTTTT
>TRBD2|.|TRBJ2-2|TRBV28
CASRGGGRTAGELFF
TGTGCCAGCAGGGGCGGGGGACGAACCGCCGGGGAGCTGTTTTTT
>TRBD1|many|TRBJ2-5|TRBV11-2
CASRRTGKQETQYF
TGTGCCAGCAGACGGACAGGGAAGCAAGAGACCCAGTACTTC
>TRBD2|.|TRBJ2-1|TRBV7-3
CASSRLGISRASGTYNEQFF
TGTGCCAGCAGCCGTCTGGGGATTTCACGTGCTAGCGGGACCTACAATGAGCAGTTCTTC
>.|.|TRBJ1-5|TRBV20-1
CSASRQYNQPQHF
TGCAGTGCTAGTAGACAGTACAATCAGCCCCAGCATTTT
>.|.|TRBJ2-6|TRBV18
CASSEQGPNVLTF
TGTGCCAGCTCGGAACAGGGACCCAACGTCCTGACTTTC
>TRBD1|.|TRBJ1-5|TRBV12-3/TRBV12-4
CASSLTGDQPQHF
TGTGCCAGCAGTTTGACAGGGGATCAGCCCCAGCATTTT
>TRBD1|.|TRBJ1-6|TRBV2
CASSRDRSNSPLHF
TGTGCCAGCAGTAGGGACAGAAGTAATTCACCCCTCCACTTT
>TRBD1|.|TRBJ2-7|TRBV27
CASSLSGGQNEQYF
TGTGCCAGCAGTTTATCAGGGGGCCAGAACGAGCAGTACTTC
>TRBD1|.|TRBJ2-1|TRBV6-5
CASSRGQGTTNEQFF
TGTGCCAGCAGTCGGGGACAGGGAACGACCAATGAGCAGTTCTTC
>TRBD1|.|TRBJ1-2|TRBV18
CASSPGTGMNYGYTF
TGTGCCAGCTCACCCGGGACAGGGATGAACTATGGCTACACCTTC
>TRBD1|.|TRBJ1-5|TRBV28
CASSLGTGGLPQHF
TGTGCCAGCAGTTTAGGGACAGGGGGACTACCCCAGCATTTT
>TRBD1|.|TRBJ2-3|TRBV15
CATSRPGQGFTQYF
TGTGCCACCAGCCGTCCGGGACAGGGGTTTACGCAGTATTTT
>.|.|TRBJ2-7|TRBV20-1
CSAERVGQYF
TGCAGTGCTGAGCGAGTCGGGCAGTACTTC
>.|.|TRBJ2-1|TRBV7-6
CASRSTLRGLDYNEQFF
TGTGCCAGCAGATCCACACTTAGGGGACTTGACTACAATGAGCAGTTCTTC
>TRBD1|.|TRBJ1-1|TRBV19
CASSPGQGASSTEAFF
TGTGCCAGTAGTCCGGGACAGGGGGCATCGAGCACTGAAGCTTTCTTT
>.|.|TRBJ1-3|TRBV11-2
CASSLGLGNTIYF
TGTGCCAGCAGCTTAGGTCTTGGAAACACCATATATTTT
>TRBD1|.|TRBJ1-1|TRBV19
CASSIKGQGAFF
TGTGCCAGTAGTATAAAGGGACAGGGAGCTTTCTTT
>.|.|TRBJ1-1|TRBV25-1
CASSGWGGDEAFF
TGTGCCAGCAGTGGGTGGGGGGGTGATGAAGCTTTCTTT
>.|.|TRBJ1-2|TRBV16
CASSQFTVEVSRGYTF
TGTGCCAGCAGCCAATTTACAGTGGAGGTTTCGAGGGGCTACACCTTC
>TRBD2|.|TRBJ2-7|TRBV19
CASSIGLAGGRKTYEQYF
TGTGCCAGTAGTATAGGGCTAGCGGGAGGACGGAAGACATACGAGCAGTACTTC
>TRBD2|.|TRBJ2-4|TRBV30
CAWGRGGDIQYF
TGTGCCTGGGGGCGTGGGGGGGACATTCAGTACTTC
>.|.|TRBJ1-5|TRBV19
CASSIVGLTNQPQHF
TGTGCCAGTAGTATCGTAGGACTTACTAATCAGCCCCAGCATTTT
>.|.|TRBJ2-1|TRBV7-2
CASSLVYFPGGSYNEQFF
TGTGCCAGCAGCTTAGTCTACTTCCCGGGGGGCTCTTACAATGAGCAGTTCTTC
>.|.|TRBJ2-5|TRBV7-8
CASTHKETQYF
TGTGCCAGCACACACAAAGAGACCCAGTACTTC
>.|.|TRBJ2-6|TRBV15
CATSRDRERSGANVLTF
TGTGCCACCAGCAGAGATCGGGAAAGGTCTGGGGCCAACGTCCTGACTTTC
>TRBD1|.|TRBJ1-1|TRBV2
CASSYLDRGTEAFF
TGTGCCAGCAGTTACCTTGACAGGGGGACTGAAGCTTTCTTT
>.|.|TRBJ1-6|TRBV7-2
CASSLERWGRAINSPLHF
TGTGCCAGCAGCTTAGAAAGGTGGGGGCGGGCGATTAATTCACCCCTCCACTTT
>.|.|TRBJ1-1|TRBV6-5
CASSYGGNENEAFF
TGTGCCAGCAGTTACGGAGGGAATGAGAATGAAGCTTTCTTT
>.|once|TRBJ1-1|TRBV7-9
CASSLGQSLNTEAFF
TGTGCCAGCAGCTTAGGGCAAAGTCTTAACACTGAAGCTTTCTTT
>.|.|TRBJ2-5|TRBV7-3
CASSPRGSYETQYF
TGTGCCAGCAGCCCAAGGGGGAGCTATGAGACCCAGTACTTC
>TRBD2|.|TRBJ2-2|TRBV7-2
CASSQRGGRTGELFF
TGTGCCAGCAGCCAGCGGGGCGGGAGGACCGGGGAGCTGTTTTTT
>.|once|TRBJ2-1|TRBV7-2
CAQARTSYNEQFF
TGTGCCCAAGCGAGGACTTCCTACAATGAGCAGTTCTTC
>TRBD1|.|TRBJ2-7|TRBV2
CASSVGQGSEQYF
TGTGCCAGCAGTGTCGGACAGGGGAGCGAGCAGTACTTC
>TRBD1|.|TRBJ1-6|TRBV7-2
CASSLRTGASPLHF
TGTGCCAGCAGCCTTAGGACAGGTGCTTCACCCCTCCACTTT
>.|.|TRBJ1-1|TRBV19
CASIGDMNTEAFF
TGTGCCAGTATCGGGGATATGAACACTGAAGCTTTCTTT
>TRBD2|.|TRBJ2-7|TRBV5-1
CASSPESSGSTHEQYF
TGCGCCAGCAGCCCGGAATCTAGCGGGAGTACCCACGAGCAGTACTTC